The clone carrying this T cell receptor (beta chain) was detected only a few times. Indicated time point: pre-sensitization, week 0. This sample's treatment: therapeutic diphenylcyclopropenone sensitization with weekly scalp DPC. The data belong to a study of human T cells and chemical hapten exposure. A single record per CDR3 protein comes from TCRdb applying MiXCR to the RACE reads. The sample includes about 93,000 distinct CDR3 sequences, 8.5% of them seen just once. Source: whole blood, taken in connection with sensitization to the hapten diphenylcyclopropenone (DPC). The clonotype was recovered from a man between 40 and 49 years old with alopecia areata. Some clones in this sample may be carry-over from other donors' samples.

The CDR3 nucleotides read TGTGCCAGCAGCTTGGGGGACAGGGTTTTGGAAGAGACCCAGTACTTC. It yields the protein CASSLGDRVLEETQYF. The chain links TRBV7-9 to TRBJ2-5, with 9 bases identical to TRBD1. The CDR3 is 16 amino acids. After removal of 3 bases from V and 3 bases from J, the junction contained 8 bases not matched to a gene. CDR1 and CDR2 (germline): SEHNR, FQNEAQ (reference sequence).